This T cell receptor (beta chain) was sequenced for a study of CD8 T cells in Susac syndrome. Reverse transcription used about 0.45 to 1 ug RNA and random hexamers. The amplification used immunoSEQ multiplex PCR on TCR beta CDR3; it spanned 54 Vbeta and 13 Jbeta. Via MiXCR, TCRdb re-called the immunoSEQ multiplex PCR reads, giving one row per CDR3 protein. The table shows some 120,000 distinct CDR3 sequences, with roughly 96% occurring only once. The CDR3 sequence is 14 residues long. Germline CDR1 and CDR2: SGDLS and YYNGEE. V shed 7 bases and J 5 bases; nucleotides not matched to a gene: 6. TCR beta sequences were obtained from blood CD8+ and CD4+ T cells. Healthy donors matched for age and sex were used as controls. Negative magnetic isolation gave CD8+ and CD4+ cells; FACS enriched CD8+ TEMRA.

Sequenced input: CD4+ T cells from PBMCs. This chain uses TRBV9 with TRBJ2-7; 13 bases fit TRBD2. This clonotype was obtained from a human donor in good health. The CDR3 nucleotides are TGTGCCAGCTCGGGGGGGACTAGCGGGAACGAGCAGTACTTC. Encoded protein: CASSGGTSGNEQYF.